This passage covers 18 T cell receptor beta chains from one sample sequenced in a study of blood T cell repertoires in COVID-19. Sequencing was performed with immunoSEQ multiplex PCR; in TCRdb, only in-frame clones are kept and a portion is missing. Of some 220,000 clones listed, around 83% were seen once; the top ten hold about 9%. Sample: peripheral blood. These TCRs come from a man over 45 with active or convalescent COVID-19.

The chain recombines TRBV21-1 with TRBJ2-3; TRBD2 reflects the table's D call only, with no check against the DNA. TRBV21-1 is a listed pseudogene. The CDR3 totals 16 residues. CDR3: CASSTPGTSGTDTQYF. The CDR3 DNA reads as TGTGCCAGCAGCACACCCGGGACTAGCGGGACAGATACGCAGTATTTT.

The chain couples TRBV5-6 to TRBJ2-7, with 8 positions matching TRBD1. The CDR3 covers 14 residues. With V trimmed by 4 bases and J by 1 base, 4 bases remained unmatched. CDR1 is SGHDT, CDR2 YYEEEE, per germline. CDR3 bases: TGTGCCAGCAGCGGACAGGGCCTATCCTACGAGCAGTACTTC. Translated, it gives CASSGQGLSYEQYF.

A remark on this clone: The sample carries other DNA sequences with the same CDR3. This rearrangement joins TRBV12-3 or TRBV12-4 to TRBJ2-5; a possible D gene is TRBD1 (6 bases). V dropped 3 bases and J dropped 4 bases, with 9 bases sitting between them. CDR3 length equals 13 residues. CDR3 nucleotides: TGTGCCAGCAGTTTGACAGGTGGAGAGACCCAGTACTTC. The encoded protein is CASSLTGGETQYF.

The CDR3 region is CASSQDYWTPISNQPQHF. CDR3 DNA sequence: TGCGCCAGCAGCCAAGATTATTGGACACCAATTAGCAATCAGCCCCAGCATTTT. V usage is TRBV4-3 and J usage is TRBJ1-5, with D possibly being TRBD1 (5 bases). Germline loops: CDR1 LGHNA, CDR2 YSLEER. The CDR3 loop spans 18 amino acids. V lost 0 bases, J lost 0 bases, and 15 bases lay in between.

The J gene is TRBJ1-5, the V gene TRBV24-1; D ambiguous. Germline V gene data show CDR1 as KGHDR and CDR2 as SFDVKD. V was cut by 4 bases and J by 4 bases, with 13 bases left in between. CDR3 length: 15 residues. The CDR3 is CATSDPRTGNQPQHF. The DNA of the CDR3 is TGTGCCACCAGTGACCCCCGGACGGGAAATCAGCCCCAGCATTTT.

The genes are TRBV6-5 and TRBJ2-3; possible D gene TRBD2, 7 bases. Germline V gives CDR1 MNHEY, CDR2 SVGAGI. V lost 1 base, J lost 0 bases, and 11 bases lay in between. The CDR3 consists of 16 residues. The chain's CDR3 is CASSYFGGRSTDTQYF. The CDR3 DNA sequence: TGTGCCAGCAGTTACTTCGGGGGGCGAAGCACAGATACGCAGTATTTT.

V is TRBV6-5 and J is TRBJ1-6; the match to TRBD1 covers 7 bases. The CDR3 contains 15 residues. Germline V gives CDR1 MNHEY, CDR2 SVGAGI. The junction had 12 bases not matched to a gene; V was cut back by 6 bases and J by 10 bases. CDR3 amino acids: CASSPDRTAGSPLHF. For the CDR3, the DNA is TGTGCCAGCAGCCCGGACAGGACCGCCGGGTCACCCCTCCACTTT.

The CDR3 coding sequence is TGTGCCAGCAGTATTCCGGGACAGGCGGGGGATACGCAGTATTTT. Amino acids: CASSIPGQAGDTQYF. The chain links TRBV6-6 to TRBJ2-3, with 8 bases fitting TRBD1. The CDR3 covers 15 residues. Trimming cost V 5 bases and J 6 bases; bases outside gene matches: 10. CDR1 MNHNY and CDR2 SVGAGI come from the germline V gene (reference sequence).

The CDR3 loop is CASSLWTGRPGANVLTF. In nucleotides, the CDR3 is TGTGCCAGCAGCCTTTGGACAGGGCGGCCTGGGGCCAACGTCCTGACTTTC. This chain uses TRBV3-1 (or the pseudogene TRBV3-2) with TRBJ2-6, with TRBD1 identical over 8 bases. V gave up 4 bases and J gave up 2 bases; unmatched junction bases: 7. The germline V gene encodes CDR1 LGHDT and CDR2 YNNKEL (reference sequence). The CDR3 spans 17 residues.

The CDR3 is CASSLGGRYTEAFF. CDR3 nucleotides: TGTGCCAGCAGCTTGGGAGGGCGCTACACTGAAGCTTTCTTT. J is TRBJ1-1 and V is TRBV5-4; unclear D gene. The CDR3 length is 14 residues. The germline V gene has CDR1 SGHNT and CDR2 YYREEE (reference sequence). V lost 0 bases and J lost 3, with 9 bases in between.

The chain is built from TRBV13 and TRBJ2-2; TRBD2 is a possible D gene (5 bases). This CDR3 is 13 amino acids long. V shed 5 bases and J shed 6 bases, with 10 bases lying between them. Germline lookup yields CDR1 PRHDT and CDR2 FYEKMQ (reference sequence). CDR3 in amino acids: CASSGREAGELFF. Here the CDR3 DNA reads TGTGCCAGCAGCGGGAGAGAGGCCGGGGAGCTGTTTTTT.

The chain joins TRBV29-1 to TRBJ1-1; the match to TRBD1 covers 7 bases. CDR3 size: 17 residues. CDR1 SQVTM and CDR2 ANQGSEA come from the germline V gene. J was trimmed by 2 bases and V by 6 bases; bases with no gene match: 18. The CDR3 DNA sequence: TGCAGCGTCCAGCTATTCCGACAGGGTGGGGAAAACACTGAAGCTTTCTTT. It encodes CSVQLFRQGGENTEAFF.

This rearrangement joins TRBV4-3 to TRBJ2-3; D unresolved. V shed 2 bases and J shed 7 bases, with 19 bases lying between them. The germline gives CDR1 LGHNA, CDR2 YSLEER. This CDR3 has 16 residues. The CDR3 loop is CASSQSYPGGEHTQYF. The CDR3 DNA reads TGCGCCAGCAGCCAATCATACCCGGGTGGCGAACATACGCAGTATTTT.

V is TRBV7-9 and J is TRBJ1-2, with D maybe TRBD1 (6 bases). The ends were cut back, 4 bases at V and 4 bases at J, with 7 bases in the middle. Germline loops: CDR1 SEHNR, CDR2 FQNEAQ (reference sequence). The CDR3 loop spans 12 amino acids. CDR3 in amino acids: CASSWDTYGYTF. CDR3 DNA sequence: TGTGCCAGCAGCTGGGACACCTATGGCTACACCTTC. The full variable domain, with the rest looked up from reference TRBV7-9 and TRBJ1-2, is DTGVSQNPRHKITKRGQNVTFRCDPISEHNRLYWYRQTLGQGPEFLTYFQNEAQLEKSRLLSDRFSAERPKGSFSTLEIQRTEQGDSAMYLCASSWDTYGYTFGSGTRLTVV.

The V and J genes are TRBV6-6 and TRBJ1-3; possibly TRBD1 for D (6 bases). The CDR3 covers 16 residues. Deletions cut 4 bases from V and 0 bases from J, with 13 bases between. Germline V gene data show CDR1 as MNHNY and CDR2 as SVGAGI (reference sequence). The CDR3 spells CASSSTGGFSGNTIYF. The CDR3 nucleotides are TGTGCCAGCAGTTCCACGGGGGGCTTCTCTGGAAACACCATATATTTT.

The rearrangement uses TRBV6-2 or TRBV6-3 and TRBJ2-4; tentatively, D is TRBD1 (6 bases). The length of the CDR3 is 16 residues. With 6 bases removed from V and 0 bases from J, the gap between germline ends came to 15 bases. The germline V gene has CDR1 MNHEY and CDR2 SVGEGT. Written as DNA, the CDR3 is TGTGCCAGCAGCTTCGGACAGTCCCTAGCCAAAAACATTCAGTACTTC. It specifies CASSFGQSLAKNIQYF.

The chain carries TRBV4-2 and TRBJ1-3; 10 bases map to TRBD1. This CDR3 is built from 15 residues. The V gene's germline CDR1 is LGHNA and CDR2 YNFKEQ. The V segment lost 5 bases and the J segment 8 bases; nucleotides outside the gene matches: 9. The CDR3 nucleotides are TGTGCCAGCAGCACCTCGACAGGGGGCTTGGACACCATATATTTT. As protein: CASSTSTGGLDTIYF.

Worth noting for this clone: Germline and junction disagree at one end, which may indicate a read error. This sequence joins TRBV7-7 and TRBJ1-2; 9 nucleotides line up with TRBD1. Germline CDR1 and CDR2: SSHAT and FNYEAQ (reference sequence). The CDR3 is 16 amino acids. The CDR3 protein is CASSRLNRGLNYGYTF. In DNA, the CDR3 is TGTGCTAGCAGCCGATTGAACAGGGGGCTAAACTATGGCTACACCTTC.